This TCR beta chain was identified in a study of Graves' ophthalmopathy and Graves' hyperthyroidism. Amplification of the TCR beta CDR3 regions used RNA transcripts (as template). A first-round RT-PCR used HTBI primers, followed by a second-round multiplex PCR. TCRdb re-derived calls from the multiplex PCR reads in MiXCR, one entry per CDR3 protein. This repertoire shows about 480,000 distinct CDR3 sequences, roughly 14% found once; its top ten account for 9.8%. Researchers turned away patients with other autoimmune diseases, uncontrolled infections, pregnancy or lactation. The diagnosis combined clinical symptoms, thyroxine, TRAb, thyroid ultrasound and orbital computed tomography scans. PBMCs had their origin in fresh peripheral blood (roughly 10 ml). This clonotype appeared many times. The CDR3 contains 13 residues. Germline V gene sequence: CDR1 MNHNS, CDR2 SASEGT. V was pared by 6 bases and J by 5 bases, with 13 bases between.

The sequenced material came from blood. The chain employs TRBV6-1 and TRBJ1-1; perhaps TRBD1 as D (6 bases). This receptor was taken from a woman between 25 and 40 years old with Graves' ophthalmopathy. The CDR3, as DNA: TGTGCCAGCAGAATCCAGACAGGAACTGAAGCTTTCTTT. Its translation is CASRIQTGTEAFF.